This T cell receptor (beta chain) was recovered during a study of blood T cells in healthy people across ages. Next came a second PCR, run for about 6 to 12 cycles, which used a sample-barcoded 5' primer along with a J-beta primer mix. TCRdb re-called the 5' RACE reads through MiXCR, storing one row per CDR3 protein. The sample records roughly 1.5 million distinct CDR3 sequences, approximately 43% being singletons. CDR1 and CDR2 (germline): SNHLY, FYNNEI. Trimming removed 4 bases from V and 8 bases from J; junction bases left unmatched: 7. The CDR3 covers 14 residues. The rearrangement joins TRBV2 to TRBJ1-5; 8 nucleotides line up with TRBD1. The material sequenced was blood. This sequence was found in a woman younger than 35 in good health. The CDR3 sequence: CASSGAGGWKPQHF. CDR3 coding DNA: TGTGCCAGCAGTGGGGCAGGGGGCTGGAAGCCCCAGCATTTT.